The source of this T cell receptor beta chain is a study of blood T cell repertoires in COVID-19. Study at large: Researchers got acute and convalescent COVID-19 samples from the United States, Italy and Spain. T cells, B-cell-depleted T cells, or PBMCs supplied cDNA or gDNA.

Germline values: CDR1 MDHEN, CDR2 SYDVKM. CDR3 size: 14 residues. Trimming at V came to 5 bases and at J to 6 bases, leaving 5 bases not matched to a gene. All recovered Cohort 3 donors got two negative PCRs, got clearance, or saw symptom resolution. The data were produced by immunoSEQ multiplex PCR, yet TCRdb's version contains in-frame clones alone and is incomplete. Among a few hundred thousand clones listed, about nine tenths were seen once. The sequencing input was PBMCs or T cells enriched from blood (not recorded which). The rearrangement links TRBV28 to TRBJ1-5, with 9 bases that match TRBD1. This clonotype originated in a woman aged 18 to 35 who had recovered from COVID-19. The CDR3 region is CASSRQGGAQPQHF. The CDR3 coding sequence is TGTGCCAGCAGTCGACAGGGGGGCGCTCAGCCCCAGCATTTT. Filled out from reference TRBV28 and TRBJ1-5, the complete variable domain reads DVKVTQSSRYLVKRTGEKVFLECVQDMDHENMFWYRQDPGLGLRLIYFSYDVKMKEKGDIPEGYSVSREKKERFSLILESASTNQTSMYLCASSRQGGAQPQHFGDGTRLSIL.